These T cell receptor beta chains were read from a single sample in a study of blood T cell repertoires in COVID-19. Sequencing was performed with immunoSEQ multiplex PCR; in TCRdb, only in-frame clones are kept and a portion is missing. The sample yields about 61,000 clones, more than 75% seen once. The sample taken for sequencing was peripheral blood. Receptors were obtained from a man in his 60s with acute or convalescent COVID-19. CDR3s include the opening cysteine and the closing phenylalanine or tryptophan. Size is omitted from some rows. Given values are once, few, many or a class for expanded clones.

clone size,CDR3 length,V gene,CDR3 protein
once,16,TRBV11-2,CASSSNPGGSREKLFF
NA,16,TRBV7-8,CASSLDRGIVTYEQYF
NA,16,TRBV5-8,CASSLGTQGNLYEQYF
NA,13,TRBV25-1,CASSGDTKAEAFF
NA,14,TRBV6-4,CAGHVGSRACGYTF
NA,15,TRBV30,CAWRGGNAANTEAFF
NA,17,TRBV27,CASSLSRQGGINEKLFF
NA,12,TRBV30,CAWTGGPDTQYF
NA,12,TRBV10-3,CAVGQGGTEAFF
NA,15,TRBV5-1,CASSSGDRGRTEAFF
NA,12,TRBV12-3/TRBV12-4,CASRYPGQGLHF
NA,12,TRBV9,CASSLGGNTIYF
NA,14,TRBV19,CASSIRQGSSPLHF
NA,15,TRBV5-6,CASSLAPRAGTEAFF
NA,14,TRBV6-6,CASTPSGLPYEQYF
NA,15,TRBV19,CASSIAGDSNQPQHF
NA,13,TRBV2,CASSDAGGEGQFF